Listed here are 25 T cell receptor beta chains from one sample, sequenced in a study of cytomegalovirus exposure and HLA in healthy donors. Vbeta (60) and Jbeta (13) primers were used in the PCR. Assay: immunoSEQ multiplex PCR; the TCRdb copy retains only in-frame clones and omits some. Of approximately 220,000 clones listed, about 80% are singletons. The sample was PBMCs. Receptor source: a man aged 35 to 55 in good health and CMV-seronegative.

This chain uses TRBV5-1 with TRBJ1-3, with D hard to call. The V end was cut by 0 bases, the J end by 0 bases, with 7 bases between. Germline V gene lookup returns CDR1 SGHRS and CDR2 YFSETQ. The CDR3 loop spans 15 amino acids. The CDR3 DNA reads as TGCGCCAGCAGCTTGGTTGCAGACTCTGGAAACACCATATATTTT. Residues: CASSLVADSGNTIYF. Drawing the rest from reference TRBV5-1 and TRBJ1-3, the complete variable domain is KAGVTQTPRYLIKTRGQQVTLSCSPISGHRSVSWYQQTPGQGLQFLFEYFSETQRNKGNFPGRFSGRQFSNSRSEMNVSTLELGDSALYLCASSLVADSGNTIYFGEGSWLTVV.

The chain employs TRBV28 and TRBJ1-1; D is uncertain. The CDR3 loop spans 13 amino acids. Looked up from germline, CDR1 is MDHEN and CDR2 is SYDVKM. Trimming stripped 10 bases from V and 0 bases from J, with 12 bases between. The CDR3 DNA reads TGTGCCATCGCGGGTCATTTGAACACTGAAGCTTTCTTT. Amino acid sequence: CAIAGHLNTEAFF.

The chain joins TRBV5-1 to TRBJ2-5; 7 nucleotides match TRBD1. Germline-derived CDR1 and CDR2 are SGHRS and YFSETQ. The CDR3 spans 15 residues. V was pared by 4 bases and J by 5 bases, with 11 bases of the junction left unmatched. The CDR3, as DNA: TGCGCCAGCAGCCTGCCAACAGGGGTCGGTGAGACCCAGTACTTC. Amino acids: CASSLPTGVGETQYF.

The chain links TRBV5-1 to TRBJ1-4; maybe TRBD1 (6 bases). Germline CDR1 reads SGHRS; CDR2 reads YFSETQ. V was clipped by 0 bases and J by 7 bases, with 10 bases between them. The CDR3 length is 14 residues. The CDR3 region is CASSLGDKVEKLFF. The CDR3 coding sequence is TGCGCCAGCAGCTTGGGGGACAAGGTTGAAAAACTGTTTTTT. Full variable domain (outside the CDR3, taken from reference TRBV5-1 and TRBJ1-4): KAGVTQTPRYLIKTRGQQVTLSCSPISGHRSVSWYQQTPGQGLQFLFEYFSETQRNKGNFPGRFSGRQFSNSRSEMNVSTLELGDSALYLCASSLGDKVEKLFFGSGTQLSVL.

The J gene is TRBJ2-1, the V gene TRBV2; D unresolved. Deletions cut 6 bases from V and 0 bases from J, with 6 bases between. This CDR3 comprises 13 residues. The V gene's germline CDR1 is SNHLY and CDR2 FYNNEI. CDR3 bases: TGTGCCAGCAGCCCGAGCTCCTACAATGAGCAGTTCTTC. Translation gives CASSPSSYNEQFF.

The rearrangement links TRBV2 to TRBJ1-1; TRBD1 aligns across 8 bases. The CDR3 has 15 residues. In germline, CDR1 is SNHLY, CDR2 FYNNEI. The trim removed 7 bases at V and 0 bases at J, leaving 7 bases unmatched. CDR3 in amino acids: CASTWDRNVNTEAFF. DNA for the CDR3: TGTGCCAGCACTTGGGACAGGAATGTGAACACTGAAGCTTTCTTT.

CDR3 DNA: TGCGCCAGCAGCCAAATGCCCGGGACAGGGTATGAGCAGTACTTC. It codes for CASSQMPGTGYEQYF. The rearrangement links TRBV4-1 to TRBJ2-7; TRBD1 agrees at 9 bases. CDR1 MGHRA and CDR2 YSYEKL come from the germline V gene. V was clipped by 2 bases and J by 7 bases; unmatched bases: 9. CDR3 length: 15 residues.

The gene calls are TRBV7-3 and TRBJ1-6; TRBD1 agrees at 8 bases. The CDR3 contains 15 residues. The junction had 10 bases not matched to a gene; V was cut back by 5 bases and J by 10 bases. The V gene's germline CDR1 is SGHTA and CDR2 FQGTGA. Here the CDR3 DNA reads TGTGCCAGCAGCCACGGACAGGGCGGTGTCTCACCCCTCCACTTT. This encodes CASSHGQGGVSPLHF.

This chain connects TRBV6-6 to TRBJ2-1; tentative D call: TRBD1 (7 bases). Per germline, CDR1 MNHNY and CDR2 SVGAGI (reference sequence). The CDR3 has 14 residues. Trimming left V 7 bases short and J 13 bases short, with 23 bases between. CDR3 region: CASTGRGTDPPQFF. CDR3 in DNA: TGTGCCAGCACCGGACGGGGGACAGACCCACCACAGTTCTTC.

This clone was recorded a few times. This chain joins TRBV13 and TRBJ2-1; the match to TRBD2 covers 8 bases. This CDR3 is 13 amino acids long. Unmatched junction bases numbered 3, after V lost 6 bases and J lost 5 bases. The germline V gene has CDR1 PRHDT and CDR2 FYEKMQ (reference sequence). CDR3 nucleotides: TGTGCCAGCAGGGCGGGAGGAAACAATGAGCAGTTCTTC. It yields the protein CASRAGGNNEQFF.

V and J are TRBV5-4 and TRBJ2-3; D is uncertain. Looked up from germline, CDR1 is SGHNT and CDR2 is YYREEE (reference sequence). This CDR3 is built from 13 residues. The ends were cut back, 0 bases at V and 3 bases at J, with 5 bases in the middle. CDR3 amino acids: CASSLVATDTQYF. The CDR3 bases are TGTGCCAGCAGCTTGGTAGCTACAGATACGCAGTATTTT.

A few counts support this clone. This chain uses TRBV6-5 with TRBJ1-5, with D possibly matching TRBD1 (5 bases). This CDR3 has 13 residues. V lost 11 bases to trimming and J lost 1 base, with 12 bases between them. The germline gives CDR1 MNHEY, CDR2 SVGAGI. CDR3 residues: CAAGGESNQPQHF. CDR3 in DNA: TGTGCCGCGGGGGGGGAGAGCAATCAGCCCCAGCATTTT.

J is TRBJ2-5 and V is TRBV13; no firm D call. The end of the DNA aligns better with TRBJ2-7, so the J call may be wrong. Looked up from germline, CDR1 is PRHDT and CDR2 is FYEKMQ (reference sequence). CDR3 length equals 12 residues. The CDR3: CASSLASYEQYF. DNA of the CDR3: TGTGCCAGCAGCTTAGCCTCCTACGAGCAGTACTTC.

The rearrangement uses TRBV6-6 and TRBJ1-4; tentatively, D is TRBD1 (6 bases). V lost 6 bases and J lost 8, with 16 bases in between. The CDR3 totals 14 residues. Per germline, CDR1 MNHNY and CDR2 SVGAGI (reference sequence). CDR3 protein: CASRKYRDREKLFF. The CDR3 bases are TGTGCCAGCAGAAAATACAGGGATCGGGAAAAACTGTTTTTT.

This clone was observed a handful of times. This sequence joins TRBV6-5 and TRBJ2-7, with D perhaps matching TRBD2 (6 bases). V was pared by 8 bases and J by 3 bases, with 8 bases between. CDR1 is MNHEY and CDR2 is SVGAGI in the germline V gene. The CDR3 length is 11 residues. The CDR3 DNA follows: TGTGCCAGCGGGACTCGCTACGAGCAGTACTTC. This sequence encodes CASGTRYEQYF.

The rearrangement links TRBV2 to TRBJ2-2; the match to TRBD1 covers 7 bases. The CDR3 spans 16 residues. Germline lookup yields CDR1 SNHLY and CDR2 FYNNEI. V shed 7 bases and J 1 base; nucleotides not matched to a gene: 9. The CDR3 coding sequence is TGTGCCAGCAATACTCCGGGACAGATGAACACCGGGGAGCTGTTTTTT. This gives the protein CASNTPGQMNTGELFF.

This chain uses TRBV19 with TRBJ2-1, with a possible D match to TRBD2 (6 bases). V lost 3 bases, J lost 9 bases, and 9 bases lay in between. This CDR3 comprises 12 residues. Germline assignment: CDR1 LNHDA and CDR2 SQIVND (reference sequence). In DNA, the CDR3 is TGTGCCAGTAGTATGCGGGGATTTGAGCAGTTCTTC. It encodes CASSMRGFEQFF.

The V gene is TRBV5-6, the J gene TRBJ2-1; possibly TRBD1 for D (6 bases). Trimming cost V 5 bases and J 0 bases, with 12 bases left between them. CDR1 is SGHDT and CDR2 is YYEEEE in the germline V gene. The CDR3 spans 15 residues. CDR3 in amino acids: CASSLQGFSYNEQFF. DNA for the CDR3: TGTGCCAGCAGTCTCCAGGGGTTCTCCTACAATGAGCAGTTCTTC. The full variable domain, rest sourced from reference TRBV5-6 and TRBJ2-1, is DAGVTQSPTHLIKTRGQQVTLRCSPKSGHDTVSWYQQALGQGPQFIFQYYEEEERQRGNFPDRFSGHQFPNYSSELNVNALLLGDSALYLCASSLQGFSYNEQFFGPGTRLTVL.

The rearrangement joins TRBV9 to TRBJ1-3; D uncertain. CDR3 size: 15 residues. The V and J ends lost 0 bases and 0 bases respectively, with 7 bases between them. The germline CDR1 and CDR2 sequences are SGDLS and YYNGEE. The CDR3 coding sequence is TGTGCCAGCAGCGTAGGTCGCAGCTCTGGAAACACCATATATTTT. Amino acids: CASSVGRSSGNTIYF.

The chain combines TRBV29-1 with TRBJ2-5; a weak D match, TRBD2 (6 bases). The J call may not be correct, given that the DNA end is closer to TRBJ2-7. The CDR3 covers 12 residues. Germline lookup yields CDR1 SQVTM and CDR2 ANQGSEA. The CDR3 spells CSVADSGYEQYF. CDR3 nucleotides: TGCAGCGTTGCAGATAGCGGATACGAGCAGTACTTC.

In this sample, this clone turned up a few times. The rearrangement uses TRBV5-4 and TRBJ2-5; 8 nucleotides align to TRBD2. The CDR3 length is 15 residues. The ends lost 0 bases at V and 5 bases at J; junction bases unmatched: 6. Germline values: CDR1 SGHNT, CDR2 YYREEE (reference sequence). This CDR3 is CASSLAVSGGETQYF. CDR3 nucleotides: TGTGCCAGCAGCTTGGCCGTTTCGGGGGGGGAGACCCAGTACTTC.

The genes are TRBV11-2 and TRBJ1-5; 9 nucleotides match TRBD1. The CDR3 sequence is 17 residues long. V lost 6 bases, J lost 2 bases, and 11 bases stayed unmatched. Per the germline V gene, CDR1 is SGHAT and CDR2 is FQNNGV. CDR3 DNA: TGTGCCAGCAGTTCGTTCACAGGGGGCGTGGGCAATCAGCCCCAGCATTTT. It is translated as CASSSFTGGVGNQPQHF.

This chain connects TRBV5-1 to TRBJ2-1; maybe TRBD1 (6 bases). The CDR3 loop spans 16 amino acids. CDR1 and CDR2 (germline): SGHRS, YFSETQ. Trimming took off 5 bases at V and 0 bases at J, with 15 bases between the two ends. The CDR3 sequence is CASSQLPRGSYNEQFF. CDR3 coding DNA: TGCGCCAGCAGTCAATTGCCCAGGGGCTCCTACAATGAGCAGTTCTTC.

On this clone: The same CDR3 also results from other DNA sequences found in this sample. The CDR3 region has the DNA TGTGCCAGCAGTTTATCGCGGGAGCGCTACAATGAGCAGTTCTTC. Its protein product is CASSLSRERYNEQFF. The chain links TRBV27 to TRBJ2-1; 7 positions agree with TRBD2. The trim removed 0 bases at V and 3 bases at J, leaving 2 bases unmatched. The CDR3 extends over 15 amino acids. Per germline, CDR1 MNHEY and CDR2 SMNVEV (reference sequence).

The genes are TRBV30 and TRBJ2-3, with 9 bases that match TRBD1. The CDR3 has 15 residues. Per germline, CDR1 GTSNPN and CDR2 SVGIG (reference sequence). The J segment lost 5 bases and the V segment lost 4 bases, leaving 10 bases of the junction unmatched. The CDR3 loop reads CAWNFRGTGKDTQYF. Written as DNA, the CDR3 is TGTGCCTGGAATTTTCGAGGGACAGGGAAAGATACGCAGTATTTT.